The present TCR beta chain was sequenced within a study of blood T cells in healthy people across ages. The CDR3 runs 14 residues. V lost 5 bases and J lost 9, with 17 bases in between. Germline V lookup: CDR1 SSHAT, CDR2 FNYEAQ (reference sequence). Together with a sample-barcoded 5' primer, a J-beta primer mix was included in a second PCR lasting roughly 6 to 12 cycles. Each CDR3 protein is one row after TCRdb ran MiXCR on the 5' RACE reads. The sample has approximately 1,700,000 distinct CDR3 sequences, approximately 40% seen once; the top ten hold approximately 22%. What was sequenced was blood. This chain joins TRBV7-7 and TRBJ2-1; TRBD2 might be the D (5 bases). The clonotype was recovered from a human donor in good health. For the CDR3, the DNA is TGTGCCAGCAGCCCCCGGGATCTAGTGGCTGAGCAGTTCTTC. Encoded protein: CASSPRDLVAEQFF.